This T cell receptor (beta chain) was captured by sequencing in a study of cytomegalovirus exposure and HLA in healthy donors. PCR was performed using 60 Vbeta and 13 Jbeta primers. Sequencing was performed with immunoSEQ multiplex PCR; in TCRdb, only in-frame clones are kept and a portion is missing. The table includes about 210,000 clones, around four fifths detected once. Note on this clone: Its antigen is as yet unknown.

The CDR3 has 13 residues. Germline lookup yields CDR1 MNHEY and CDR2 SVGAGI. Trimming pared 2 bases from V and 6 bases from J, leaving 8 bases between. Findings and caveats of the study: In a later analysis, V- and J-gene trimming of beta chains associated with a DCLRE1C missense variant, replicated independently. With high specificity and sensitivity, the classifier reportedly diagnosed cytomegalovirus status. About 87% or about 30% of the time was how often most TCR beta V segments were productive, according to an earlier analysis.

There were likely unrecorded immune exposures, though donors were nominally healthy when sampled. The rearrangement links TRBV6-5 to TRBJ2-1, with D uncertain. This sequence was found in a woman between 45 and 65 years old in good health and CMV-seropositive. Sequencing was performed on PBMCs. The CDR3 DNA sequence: TGTGCCAGCAGTTACGGAGCCTCCAATGAGCAGTTCTTC. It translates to CASSYGASNEQFF.